The 21 T cell receptor beta chains listed next were all sequenced from one sample in a study of T cell repertoires in cytomegalovirus infection (dated by TCRdb to between 2018 and 2020). No antigen has been assigned to these receptors. Data came from an Illumina HiSeq 1500. TCRdb reran the public reads through fastp at Q25 and MiXCR, keeping productive beta chains. Entries that share a CDR3 protein sequence are merged under the most common genes and DNA. This sample is represented by around 800,000 distinct CDR3 sequences; 32% of them were singletons. Of the sample, 9.5% to 15% falls within the top ten clones. The sample's treatment or condition label is to be understood as: in vitro stimulation with specific CMV peptide epitopes to enrich CMV-specific T cells. This specimen was cultured CD8+ T cells from PBMCs, taken from culture after CMV antigen stimulation. These receptors were collected from a human donor in good health (CMV status not recorded). Some clones in this sample may be carry-over from other donors' samples.

For this clonotype: One end of the junction fails to match germline, which may point to a read error. V gene TRBV12-3 or TRBV12-4 combines with J gene TRBJ2-2; the D gene is possibly TRBD1 (6 bases). This CDR3 spans 16 amino acids. CDR3 bases: TGTGCCGGCAGTTTGGGGACAAGCAAGAACACCGGGGAGCTGTTTTTT. It translates to CAGSLGTSKNTGELFF.

The J gene is TRBJ2-1, the V gene TRBV11-3, with D possibly called TRBD1 or TRBD2 (5 bases each). V dropped 2 bases and J dropped 7 bases, with 12 bases sitting between them. This CDR3 spans 14 amino acids. From germline, CDR1 is SGHNT and CDR2 YENEEA. The CDR3 loop reads CASSLRGTGNEQFF. Written as DNA, the CDR3 is TGTGCCAGCAGCTTACGAGGGACGGGGAATGAGCAGTTCTTC.

This clonotype was counted ten times or more. V is TRBV6-5 and J is TRBJ1-1; D remains unclear. With 4 bases removed from V and 3 bases from J, the gap between germline ends came to 12 bases. CDR3 size: 14 residues. Germline CDR1 reads MNHEY; CDR2 reads SVGAGI. CDR3 sequence reads: CASSSTLGYTEAFF. As DNA, the CDR3 is TGTGCCAGCAGTTCCACTCTGGGCTACACTGAAGCTTTCTTT.

V and J are TRBV4-3 and TRBJ2-5, with D possibly being TRBD1 (6 bases). V lost 0 bases to trimming and J lost 4 bases, with 15 bases between them. From germline, CDR1 is LGHNA and CDR2 YSLEER. The CDR3 covers 16 residues. The DNA for the CDR3 is TGCGCCAGCAGCCAAGATCTCGGGACAATGGGAGAGACCCAGTACTTC. Amino acids: CASSQDLGTMGETQYF.

The chain has TRBV28 and TRBJ1-5; unclear D gene. CDR3 size: 14 residues. Trimming shortened V by 6 bases and J by 5 bases, and 14 bases separated the two germline ends. CDR1 is MDHEN and CDR2 is SYDVKM in the germline V gene. The chain's CDR3 is CASSSFSADQPQHF. The CDR3 DNA is TGTGCCAGCAGCTCCTTCTCCGCCGATCAGCCCCAGCATTTT. The full variable domain, with the rest looked up from reference TRBV28 and TRBJ1-5, is DVKVTQSSRYLVKRTGEKVFLECVQDMDHENMFWYRQDPGLGLRLIYFSYDVKMKEKGDIPEGYSVSREKKERFSLILESASTNQTSMYLCASSSFSADQPQHFGDGTRLSIL.

V usage is TRBV2 and J usage is TRBJ2-4; TRBD1 is a possible D gene (6 bases). CDR1 SNHLY and CDR2 FYNNEI come from the germline V gene. This CDR3 is built from 13 residues. V shed 6 bases and J shed 4 bases, with 10 bases lying between them. In nucleotides, the CDR3 is TGTGCCAGCAGAGAGGGACATAAAAACATTCAGTACTTC. Encoded protein: CASREGHKNIQYF.

The chain combines TRBV12-3 or TRBV12-4 with TRBJ2-3, with TRBD1 matching over 8 bases. This CDR3 contains 14 residues. The V segment lost 5 bases and the J segment 6 bases; nucleotides outside the gene matches: 7. The CDR3 DNA sequence: TGTGCCAGCAGTCCGGACAGGGAATTGGATACGCAGTATTTT. This translates into CASSPDRELDTQYF.

In the case of this clonotype: At one end, the junction sequence differs from germline, possibly due to a read error. The rearrangement links TRBV11-3 to TRBJ2-1; tentative D call: TRBD2 (6 bases). CDR3 length equals 13 residues. Germline V gives CDR1 SGHNT, CDR2 YENEEA. The CDR3 spells CANSPWAGSEQFF. The CDR3 nucleotides read TGTGCCAACAGCCCCTGGGCGGGGAGCGAGCAGTTCTTC.

The gene calls are TRBV18 and TRBJ2-2; TRBD2 might be the D (6 bases). This CDR3 region has 16 residues. Germline loops: CDR1 KGHSH, CDR2 LQKENI. CDR3 coding DNA: TGTGTTCCTCGGCACGGAGGGATTTCTGACACCGGGGAGCTGTTTTTT. Amino acid sequence: CVPRHGGISDTGELFF.

The chain employs TRBV7-2 and TRBJ1-2; TRBD1 aligns across 12 bases. The CDR3 covers 14 residues. Germline V gene sequence: CDR1 SGHTA, CDR2 FQGNSA. The J segment lost 8 bases and the V segment lost 3 bases, leaving 4 bases of the junction unmatched. In DNA, the CDR3 is TGTGCCAGCAGCTTGGGGACAGGGGGCAGAGGCTACACCTTC. This gives the protein CASSLGTGGRGYTF.

This clonotype has more than one count but fewer than ten. V is TRBV7-9 and J is TRBJ1-4; 9 nucleotides agree with TRBD1. V gave up 5 bases and J gave up 8 bases; unmatched junction bases: 9. The CDR3 length is 15 residues. Germline V gene lookup returns CDR1 SEHNR and CDR2 FQNEAQ (reference sequence). The CDR3 spells CASSPPRTGEEKLFF. The CDR3, as DNA: TGTGCCAGCAGCCCCCCGCGGACAGGGGAGGAAAAACTGTTTTTT.

This clonotype was seen more than once but under ten times. The chain employs TRBV6-1 and TRBJ2-7; 7 bases are a match to TRBD2. The ends lost 1 base at V and 2 bases at J; junction bases unmatched: 8. The germline V gene has CDR1 MNHNS and CDR2 SASEGT. This CDR3 comprises 16 residues. CDR3 in DNA: TGTGCCAGCAGTGAAGGTGCTGGGGCGGGGGCCTACGAGCAGTACTTC. It is translated as CASSEGAGAGAYEQYF.

The chain recombines TRBV10-1 with TRBJ2-7, with TRBD2 matching over 12 bases. The ends lost 4 bases at V and 3 bases at J; junction bases unmatched: 4. CDR1 WNHNN and CDR2 SYGVQD come from the germline V gene (reference sequence). The CDR3 length is 15 residues. The CDR3 loop is CASSAGLAGIYEQYF. In nucleotides, the CDR3 is TGCGCCAGCAGTGCCGGACTAGCGGGAATCTACGAGCAGTACTTC.

The J gene is TRBJ2-4, the V gene TRBV7-8, with 9 bases identical to TRBD1. Germline-derived CDR1 and CDR2 are SGHVS and FQNEAQ. This CDR3 is 13 amino acids long. Trimming removed 5 bases from V and 8 bases from J; junction bases left unmatched: 4. In DNA form, the CDR3 reads TGTGCCAGCAGCCTCGACAGGGGGGACATTCAGTACTTC. Its translation is CASSLDRGDIQYF.

This clonotype was recorded at least ten times. The rearrangement links TRBV6-1 to TRBJ2-1, with 10 bases fitting TRBD1. From germline, CDR1 is MNHNS and CDR2 SASEGT. The V segment lost 2 bases and the J segment 7 bases; nucleotides outside the gene matches: 11. The CDR3 extends over 17 amino acids. CDR3 DNA sequence: TGTGCCAGCAGTGAAAGGGCGACAGGGGGCTCCATAAATGAGCAGTTCTTC. Its translation is CASSERATGGSINEQFF.

This clonotype was seen a few times. CDR3 coding DNA: TGTGCCAGCAGACTAGGGAACTATGGCTACACCTTC. Residues: CASRLGNYGYTF. The chain recombines TRBV12-3 or TRBV12-4 with TRBJ1-2; D unresolved. The length of the CDR3 is 12 residues. V lost 6 bases and J lost 2, with 7 bases in between.

The gene calls are TRBV27 and TRBJ2-3, with 15 bases identical to TRBD2. The CDR3 has 17 residues. CDR1 is MNHEY and CDR2 is SMNVEV in the germline V gene (reference sequence). The CDR3 region is CTTRGTSGGTSTDTQYF. CDR3 DNA: TGTACAACACGGGGGACTAGCGGGGGGACTAGCACAGATACGCAGTATTTT.

V and J are TRBV27 and TRBJ2-4; D tentatively reads TRBD1 or TRBD2 (6 bases each). Trimming took 6 bases from V and 8 from J, leaving 20 bases between them. In germline, CDR1 is MNHEY, CDR2 SMNVEV (reference sequence). CDR3 length: 15 amino acids. The CDR3 sequence is CASSPSWGAGDIQYF. Here the CDR3 DNA reads TGTGCCAGCAGCCCCTCGTGGGGGGCAGGGGACATTCAGTACTTC.

The chain employs TRBV27 and TRBJ1-1; no firm D call. V was pared by 1 base and J by 5 bases, with 11 bases between. From germline, CDR1 is MNHEY and CDR2 SMNVEV (reference sequence). The CDR3 sequence is 14 residues long. DNA of the CDR3: TGTGCCAGCAGTTTATTCTCAGGACGAACTGAAGCTTTCTTT. Translation: CASSLFSGRTEAFF.

This clonotype has more than one count but fewer than ten. J is TRBJ1-4 and V is TRBV18; 7 bases line up with TRBD1. V lost 1 base to trimming and J lost 8 bases; unmatched junction nucleotides: 13. Per the germline V gene, CDR1 is KGHSH and CDR2 is LQKENI. This CDR3 has 17 residues. CDR3: CASSPRYTQGVWEKLFF. The CDR3 region has the DNA TGTGCCAGCTCACCACGCTACACTCAGGGGGTGTGGGAAAAACTGTTTTTT.

The rearrangement uses TRBV6-2 or TRBV6-3 and TRBJ2-7; D not resolved. The CDR3 consists of 12 residues. V was shortened by 0 bases and J by 4 bases, with 4 bases between the two germline ends. Per the germline V gene, CDR1 is MNHEY and CDR2 is SVGEGT. CDR3 protein: CASSYSLYEQYF. The CDR3 bases are TGTGCCAGCAGTTACTCGTTATACGAGCAGTACTTC.